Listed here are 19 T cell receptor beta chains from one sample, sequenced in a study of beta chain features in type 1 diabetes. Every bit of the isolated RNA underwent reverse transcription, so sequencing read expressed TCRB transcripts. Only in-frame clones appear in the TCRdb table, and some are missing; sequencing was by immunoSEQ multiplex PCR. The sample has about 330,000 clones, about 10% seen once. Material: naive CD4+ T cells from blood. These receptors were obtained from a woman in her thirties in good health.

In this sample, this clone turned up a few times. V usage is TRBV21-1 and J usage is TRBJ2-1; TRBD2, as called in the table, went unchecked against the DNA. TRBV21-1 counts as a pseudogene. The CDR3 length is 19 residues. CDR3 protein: CASSTLAGWNRRSYNEQFF. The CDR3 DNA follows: TGTGCCAGCAGCACCCTAGCGGGATGGAATAGAAGATCCTACAATGAGCAGTTCTTC.

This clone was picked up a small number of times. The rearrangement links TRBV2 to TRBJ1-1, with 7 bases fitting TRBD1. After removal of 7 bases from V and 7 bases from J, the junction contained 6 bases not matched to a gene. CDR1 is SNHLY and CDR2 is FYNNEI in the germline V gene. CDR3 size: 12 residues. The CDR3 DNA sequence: TGTGCCAGCACCAGGGGACAGAGTGAAGCTTTCTTT. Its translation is CASTRGQSEAFF. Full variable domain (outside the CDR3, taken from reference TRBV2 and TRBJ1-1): EPEVTQTPSHQVTQMGQEVILRCVPISNHLYFYWYRQILGQKVEFLVSFYNNEISEKSEIFDDQFSVERPDGSNFTLKIRSTKLEDSAMYFCASTRGQSEAFFGQGTRLTVV.

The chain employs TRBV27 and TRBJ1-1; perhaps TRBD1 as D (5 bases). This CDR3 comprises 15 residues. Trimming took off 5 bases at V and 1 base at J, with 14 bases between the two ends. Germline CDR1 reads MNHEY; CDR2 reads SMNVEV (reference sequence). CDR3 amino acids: CASSPTGLRNTEAFF. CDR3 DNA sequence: TGTGCCAGCAGTCCCACGGGACTGCGGAACACTGAAGCTTTCTTT.

The CDR3 nucleotides are TGTGCCAGCAGTTCCATAGGACCTGTGAGGGATGAGCAGTTCTTC. Its translation is CASSSIGPVRDEQFF. This chain uses TRBV28 with TRBJ2-1, with a tentative D call TRBD2 (5 bases). V was pared by 4 bases and J by 8 bases, with 18 bases between. The germline CDR1 and CDR2 sequences are MDHEN and SYDVKM. The CDR3 runs to 15 residues.

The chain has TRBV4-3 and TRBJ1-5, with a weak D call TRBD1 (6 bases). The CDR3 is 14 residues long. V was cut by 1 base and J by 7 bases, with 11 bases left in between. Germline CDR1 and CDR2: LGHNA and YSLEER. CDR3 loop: CASSQGNRGQPQHF. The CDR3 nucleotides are TGCGCCAGCAGCCAAGGGAATAGGGGGCAGCCCCAGCATTTT.

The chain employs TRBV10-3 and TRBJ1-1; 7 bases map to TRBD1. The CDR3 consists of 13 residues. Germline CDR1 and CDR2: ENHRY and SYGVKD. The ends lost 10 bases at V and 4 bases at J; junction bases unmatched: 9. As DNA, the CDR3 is TGTGCCAGCACAGGGACAGCACGCACTGAAGCTTTCTTT. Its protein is CASTGTARTEAFF.

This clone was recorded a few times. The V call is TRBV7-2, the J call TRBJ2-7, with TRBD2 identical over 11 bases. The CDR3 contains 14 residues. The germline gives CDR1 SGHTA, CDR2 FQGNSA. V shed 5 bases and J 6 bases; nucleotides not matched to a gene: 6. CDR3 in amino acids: CASSISGRATEQYF. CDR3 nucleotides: TGTGCCAGCAGCATTAGCGGGAGGGCCACCGAGCAGTACTTC.

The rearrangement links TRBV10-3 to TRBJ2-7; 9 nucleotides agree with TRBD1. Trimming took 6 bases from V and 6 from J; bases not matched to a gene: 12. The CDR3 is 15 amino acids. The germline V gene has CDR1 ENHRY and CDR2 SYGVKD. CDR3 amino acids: CAISKGTGITGEQYF. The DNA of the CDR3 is TGTGCCATCAGCAAAGGGACAGGGATAACGGGCGAGCAGTACTTC.

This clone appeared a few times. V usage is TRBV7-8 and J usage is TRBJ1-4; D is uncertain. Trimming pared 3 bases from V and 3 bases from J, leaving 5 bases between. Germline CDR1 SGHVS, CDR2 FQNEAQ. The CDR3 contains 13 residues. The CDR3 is CASSFGANEKLFF. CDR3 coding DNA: TGTGCCAGCAGCTTCGGTGCTAATGAAAAACTGTTTTTT.

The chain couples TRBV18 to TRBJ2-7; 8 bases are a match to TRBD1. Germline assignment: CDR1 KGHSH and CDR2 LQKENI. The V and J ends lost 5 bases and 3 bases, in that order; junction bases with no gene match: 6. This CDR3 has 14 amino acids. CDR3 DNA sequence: TGTGCCAGCTCATTAGGACAGGGACGCTACGAGCAGTACTTC. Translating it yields CASSLGQGRYEQYF.

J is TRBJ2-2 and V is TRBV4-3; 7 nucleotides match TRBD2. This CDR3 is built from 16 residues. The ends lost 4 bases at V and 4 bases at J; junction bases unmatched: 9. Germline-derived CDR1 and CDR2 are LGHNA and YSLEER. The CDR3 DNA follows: TGCGCCAGCAGCCCCAGGCCTAGCGGAAGCACCGGGGAGCTGTTTTTT. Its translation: CASSPRPSGSTGELFF.

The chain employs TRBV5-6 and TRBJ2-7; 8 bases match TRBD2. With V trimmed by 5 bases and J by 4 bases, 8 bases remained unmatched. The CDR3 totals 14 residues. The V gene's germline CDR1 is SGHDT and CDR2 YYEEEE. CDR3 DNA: TGTGCCAGCAGGGAAGCGGGAGACGAGTACGAGCAGTACTTC. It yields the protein CASREAGDEYEQYF.

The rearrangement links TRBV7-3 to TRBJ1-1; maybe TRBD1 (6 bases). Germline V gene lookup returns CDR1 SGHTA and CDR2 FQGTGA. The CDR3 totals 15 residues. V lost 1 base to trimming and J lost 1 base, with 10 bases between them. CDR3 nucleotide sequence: TGTGCCAGCAGCTTAAGGGGGGGCCCGAACACTGAAGCTTTCTTT. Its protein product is CASSLRGGPNTEAFF.

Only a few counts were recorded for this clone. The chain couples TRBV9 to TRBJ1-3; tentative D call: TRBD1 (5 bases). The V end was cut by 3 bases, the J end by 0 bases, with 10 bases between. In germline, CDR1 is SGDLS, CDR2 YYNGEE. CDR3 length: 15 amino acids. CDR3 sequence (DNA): TGTGCCAGCAGCGGGACACCCTACTCTGGAAACACCATATATTTT. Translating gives CASSGTPYSGNTIYF.

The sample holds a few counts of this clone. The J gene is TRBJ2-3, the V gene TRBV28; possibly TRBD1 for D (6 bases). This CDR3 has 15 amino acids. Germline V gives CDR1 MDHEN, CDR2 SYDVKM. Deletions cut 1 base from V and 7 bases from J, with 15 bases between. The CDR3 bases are TGTGCCAGCAGTTTATCCTCACAGGGAGCGCATACGCAGTATTTT. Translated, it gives CASSLSSQGAHTQYF.

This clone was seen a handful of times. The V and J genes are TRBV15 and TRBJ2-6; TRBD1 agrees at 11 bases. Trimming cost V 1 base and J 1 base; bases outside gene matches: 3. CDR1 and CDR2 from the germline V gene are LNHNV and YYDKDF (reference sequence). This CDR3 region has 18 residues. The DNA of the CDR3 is TGTGCCACCAGCAGAGCCGGGACAGGGGGTTCTGGGGCCAACGTCCTGACTTTC. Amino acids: CATSRAGTGGSGANVLTF.

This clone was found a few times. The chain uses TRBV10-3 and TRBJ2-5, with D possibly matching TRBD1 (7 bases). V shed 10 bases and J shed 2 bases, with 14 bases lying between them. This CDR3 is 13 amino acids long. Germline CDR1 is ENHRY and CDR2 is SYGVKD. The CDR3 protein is CATRPGGQETQYF. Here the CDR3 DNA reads TGTGCCACCCGTCCAGGGGGGCAAGAGACCCAGTACTTC.

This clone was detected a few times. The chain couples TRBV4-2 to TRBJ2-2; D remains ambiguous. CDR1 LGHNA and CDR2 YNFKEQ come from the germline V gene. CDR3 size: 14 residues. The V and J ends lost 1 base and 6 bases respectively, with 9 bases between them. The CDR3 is CASSQGREPGELFF. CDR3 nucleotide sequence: TGTGCCAGCAGCCAAGGTAGAGAGCCCGGGGAGCTGTTTTTT.

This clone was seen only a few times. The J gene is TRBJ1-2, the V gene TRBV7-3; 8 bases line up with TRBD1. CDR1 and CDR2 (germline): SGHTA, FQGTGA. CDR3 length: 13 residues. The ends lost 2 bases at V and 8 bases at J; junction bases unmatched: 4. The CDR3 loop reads CASSLQGAGGYTF. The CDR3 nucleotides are TGTGCCAGCAGCTTACAGGGGGCTGGAGGCTACACCTTC.